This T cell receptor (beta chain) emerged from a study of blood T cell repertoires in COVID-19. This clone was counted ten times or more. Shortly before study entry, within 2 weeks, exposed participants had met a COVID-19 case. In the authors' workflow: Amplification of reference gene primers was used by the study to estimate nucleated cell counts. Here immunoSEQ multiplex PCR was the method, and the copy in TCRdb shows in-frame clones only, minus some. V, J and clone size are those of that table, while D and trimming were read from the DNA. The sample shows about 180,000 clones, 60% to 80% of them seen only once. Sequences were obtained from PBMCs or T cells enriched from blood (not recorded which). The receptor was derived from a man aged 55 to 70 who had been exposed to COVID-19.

This CDR3 is CATSDPSGTQAGTQYF. The DNA of the CDR3 is TGTGCCACCAGTGACCCTAGCGGGACGCAGGCGGGGACCCAGTACTTC. The chain links TRBV24-1 to TRBJ2-5, with 9 bases that match TRBD2. This CDR3 comprises 16 residues. J gave up 7 bases and V 4 bases, and 12 bases lay outside the gene matches. Germline V lookup: CDR1 KGHDR, CDR2 SFDVKD.